This T cell receptor beta chain was documented in a study of T cell responses to AZD1222 COVID-19 vaccine. CDR3 size: 15 residues. V was clipped by 0 bases and J by 6 bases, with 12 bases between them. CDR1 is SGDLS and CDR2 is YYNGEE in the germline V gene. Libraries were prepared by immunoSEQ multiplex PCR; TCRdb keeps only in-frame clonotypes and omits some of them. Among 100,000 to 150,000 clones, approximately 90% were seen once, and the ten largest hold under 1.5%. The V gene is TRBV9, the J gene TRBJ2-2, with D perhaps matching TRBD1 (7 bases). The sample consisted of peripheral blood, taken on day 0 of AZD1222 vaccination. This receptor was taken from an adult in good health. The CDR3, as DNA: TGTGCCAGCAGCGTAGTCGCCAGGGGGGCCGGGGAGCTGTTTTTT. Amino acids: CASSVVARGAGELFF.